This record covers a single T cell receptor beta chain. Its specificity is not known. Sequenced by immunoSEQ multiplex PCR; TCRdb stores in-frame clones only, minus some. The data hold 15,000 or so clones, with more than 60% observed a single time. After autologous stem cell transplantation all patients relapsed, and prior brentuximab vedotin exposure differed between cohorts. CDR3 length: 15 amino acids. Unmatched junction bases numbered 5, after V lost 8 bases and J lost 0 bases. Looked up from germline, CDR1 is LNHDA and CDR2 is SQIVND (reference sequence). This entry is derived from a study of PD-1 blockade in classical Hodgkin lymphoma. Points from the study as a whole: Relative to healthy donors, newly diagnosed patients reportedly had lower baseline TCR diversity, which was reported as lower still in relapsed/refractory patients.

The chain joins TRBV19 to TRBJ1-1; 11 bases align to TRBD1. The sequence came from a human donor with classical Hodgkin lymphoma. This sample comprised peripheral blood mononuclear cells (PBMCs), obtained at baseline. Here the CDR3 DNA reads TGTGCCAGTTACCCGGGACAGGGGGTGAACACTGAAGCTTTCTTT. Encoded protein: CASYPGQGVNTEAFF. Combining the CDR3 with reference TRBV19 and TRBJ1-1 gives the whole variable domain DGGITQSPKYLFRKEGQNVTLSCEQNLNHDAMYWYRQDPGQGLRLIYYSQIVNDFQKGDIAEGYSVSREKKESFPLTVTSAQKNPTAFYLCASYPGQGVNTEAFFGQGTRLTVV.